This T cell receptor beta chain was sequenced during a study of blood T cells in healthy people across ages. For the study at large: Template switching captured about one barcoded beta molecule per two T cells.

Points from the study as a whole: When one million T cells were used, diversity estimates were thought to be underestimates.

Concerning this clonotype itself: Its antigen is not known.

Combining a sample-barcoded 5' primer with a J-beta primer mix, a second PCR ran for roughly 7 to 11 cycles. Via MiXCR, TCRdb re-called the 5' RACE reads, giving one row per CDR3 protein. This table has under 1,100,000 distinct CDR3 sequences, 25% appearing once. The CDR3 contains 16 residues. In addition, the sample was reused for a study of T cells of mothers and their children. That paper adds: The data showed no persistent microchimeric T cell clones.

Sequencing input: blood. This clonotype originated in a girl aged 2 to 9 in good health. The V gene is TRBV21-1, the J gene TRBJ2-5; the table's TRBD2 call for D was not verified on the DNA. The DNA end is a closer match to TRBJ2-7, so the J assignment may be wrong. TRBV21-1 is classified as a pseudogene. CDR3 in DNA: TGTGCCAGCAACGGCCTCCTAGTGGGTAAGGTCTACGAGCAGTACTTC. It yields the protein CASNGLLVGKVYEQYF.